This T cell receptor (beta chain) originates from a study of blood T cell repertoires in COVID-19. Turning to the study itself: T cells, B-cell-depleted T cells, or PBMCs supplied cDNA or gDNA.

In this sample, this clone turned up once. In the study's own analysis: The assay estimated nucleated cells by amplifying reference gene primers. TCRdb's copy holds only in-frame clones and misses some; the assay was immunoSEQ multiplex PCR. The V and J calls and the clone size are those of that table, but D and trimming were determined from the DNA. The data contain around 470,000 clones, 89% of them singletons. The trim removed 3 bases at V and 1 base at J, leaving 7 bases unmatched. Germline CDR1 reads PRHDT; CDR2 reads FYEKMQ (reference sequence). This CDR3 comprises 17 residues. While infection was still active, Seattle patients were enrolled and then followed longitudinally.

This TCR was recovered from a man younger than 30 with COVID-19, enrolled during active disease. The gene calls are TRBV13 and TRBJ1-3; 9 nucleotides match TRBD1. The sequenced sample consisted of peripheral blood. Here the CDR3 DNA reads TGTGCCAGCAGCTTGGGGACAGGGATCCCGTCTGGAAACACCATATATTTT. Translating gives CASSLGTGIPSGNTIYF.